This paragraph covers one TCR beta chain sequence. Its antigen is undetermined. Using RNA transcripts as the source, TCR beta CDR3 regions were amplified. Carried out on the TCR CDR3, a first-round RT-PCR used the HTBI primer set. TCRdb called the multiplex PCR reads again in MiXCR, with one record for every CDR3 protein. This sample has hundreds of thousands of distinct CDR3 sequences, with about a fifth found just once. Absent ophthalmopathy progression within 18 months defined stable Graves' hyperthyroidism. Every diagnosis used clinical symptoms, serum thyroxine and TRAb, thyroid ultrasound and orbital computed tomography. Trimming took 0 bases from V and 0 from J, leaving 4 bases between them. The CDR3 contains 14 residues. Per germline, CDR1 SGDLS and CDR2 YYNGEE. The source of the sample is a study of T cells in Graves' hyperthyroidism and ophthalmopathy. General study findings and limits: Blood also held most thyroid clonotypes expanded beyond 0.001. Ophthalmopathy stood apart from stable hyperthyroidism in a 13 V-J model.

The specimen sequenced was blood. The origin of this receptor is a woman between 18 and 29 years old with Graves' hyperthyroidism. V is TRBV9 and J is TRBJ1-5; D uncertain. CDR3 in DNA: TGTGCCAGCAGCGTAGATGGTAGCAATCAGCCCCAGCATTTT. Its translation is CASSVDGSNQPQHF. The full variable domain, rest sourced from reference TRBV9 and TRBJ1-5, is DSGVTQTPKHLITATGQRVTLRCSPRSGDLSVYWYQQSLDQGLQFLIQYYNGEERAKGNILERFSAQQFPDLHSELNLSSLELGDSALYFCASSVDGSNQPQHFGDGTRLSIL.